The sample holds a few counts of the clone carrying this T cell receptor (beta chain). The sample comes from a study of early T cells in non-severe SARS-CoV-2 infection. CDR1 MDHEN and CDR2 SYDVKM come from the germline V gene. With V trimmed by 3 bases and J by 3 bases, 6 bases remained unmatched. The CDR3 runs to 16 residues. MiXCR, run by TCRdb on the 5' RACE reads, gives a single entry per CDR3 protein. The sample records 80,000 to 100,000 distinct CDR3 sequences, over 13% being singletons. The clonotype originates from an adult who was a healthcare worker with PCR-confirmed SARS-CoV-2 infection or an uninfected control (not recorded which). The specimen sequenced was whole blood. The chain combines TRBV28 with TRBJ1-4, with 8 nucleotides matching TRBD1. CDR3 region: CASSFTRGLANEKLFF. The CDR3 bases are TGTGCCAGCAGTTTCACCAGGGGGCTGGCTAATGAAAAACTGTTTTTT. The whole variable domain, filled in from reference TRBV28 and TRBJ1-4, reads DVKVTQSSRYLVKRTGEKVFLECVQDMDHENMFWYRQDPGLGLRLIYFSYDVKMKEKGDIPEGYSVSREKKERFSLILESASTNQTSMYLCASSFTRGLANEKLFFGSGTQLSVL.